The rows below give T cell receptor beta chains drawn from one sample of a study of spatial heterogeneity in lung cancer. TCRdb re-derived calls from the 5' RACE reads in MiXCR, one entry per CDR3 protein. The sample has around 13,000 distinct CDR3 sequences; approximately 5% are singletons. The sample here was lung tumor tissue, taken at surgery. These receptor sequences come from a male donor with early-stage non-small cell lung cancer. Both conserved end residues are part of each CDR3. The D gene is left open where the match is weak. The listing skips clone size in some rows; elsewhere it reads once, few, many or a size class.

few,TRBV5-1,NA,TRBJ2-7,TGCGCCAGCAGCTTGGGGGTCACAGCCTACGAGCAGTACTTC,CASSLGVTAYEQYF
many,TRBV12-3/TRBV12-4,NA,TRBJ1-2,TGTGCCAGCAGTTCTACACGGGACATCGGCTACACCTTC,CASSSTRDIGYTF
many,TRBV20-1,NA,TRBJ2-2,TGCAGTGCTACGTCGGACGGATTGAACACCGGGGAGCTGTTTTTT,CSATSDGLNTGELFF
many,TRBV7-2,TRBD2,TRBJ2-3,TGTGCCAGCAGCTTAGAGGGGCGGGAGCCAGATACGCAGTATTTT,CASSLEGREPDTQYF
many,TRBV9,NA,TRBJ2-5,TGTGCCAGCAGCGTAGACGGGTTACCGGGGGAGACCCAGTACTTC,CASSVDGLPGETQYF
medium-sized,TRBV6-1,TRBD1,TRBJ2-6,TGTGCCAGCAGTGAGACGACAGGGGAATTTGTGTTAGGGGCCAACGTCCTGACTTTC,CASSETTGEFVLGANVLTF
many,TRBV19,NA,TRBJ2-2,TGTGCCAGTAGTATAGTGTTGGGTACCGGGGAGCTGTTTTTT,CASSIVLGTGELFF
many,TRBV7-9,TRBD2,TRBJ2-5,TGTGCCAGCAGCTTAGCCGCTAGCGGGAGAAGCTCCAAAGAGACCCAGTACTTC,CASSLAASGRSSKETQYF
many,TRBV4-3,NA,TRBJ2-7,TGCGCCAGCAGCCCAGGGGTAGGCGGGTACGAGCAGTACTTC,CASSPGVGGYEQYF
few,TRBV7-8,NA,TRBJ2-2,TGTGCCAGCAGCCCAAGCCCTTCTATCGCCGGGGAGCTGTTTTTT,CASSPSPSIAGELFF
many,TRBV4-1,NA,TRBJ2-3,TGCGCCAGCGGTGCTTCCTTGGATACGCAGTATTTT,CASGASLDTQYF
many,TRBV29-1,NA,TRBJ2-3,TGCAGCGTTGAAGATACAGGACGGGGTACAGATACGCAGTATTTT,CSVEDTGRGTDTQYF
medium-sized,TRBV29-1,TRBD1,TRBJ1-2,TGCAGCGTTGCGTCGGGACAGATCTATGGCTACACCTTC,CSVASGQIYGYTF
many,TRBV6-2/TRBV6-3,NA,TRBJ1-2,TGTGCCAGCAGTGACAGCTATGGCTACACCTTC,CASSDSYGYTF
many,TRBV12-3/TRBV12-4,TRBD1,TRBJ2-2,TGTGCCAGCAGAACCGGGACAGCTAACACCGGGGAGCTGTTTTTT,CASRTGTANTGELFF
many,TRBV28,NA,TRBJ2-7,TGTGCCAGCAGACCCCAGAAACAGGGTACGTACGAGCAGTACTTC,CASRPQKQGTYEQYF
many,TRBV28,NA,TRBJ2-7,TGTGCCAGCAGTCCCGCGGGAAGGGCGGGCTCCTACGAGCAGTACTTC,CASSPAGRAGSYEQYF
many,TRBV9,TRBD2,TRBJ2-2,TGTGCCAGCAGCGGACCCGGACTAGCGAACACCGGGGAGCTGTTTTTT,CASSGPGLANTGELFF
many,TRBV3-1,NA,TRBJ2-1,TGTGCCAGCAGCCAAGGGTCTGCCACTGGCAATGAGCAGTTCTTC,CASSQGSATGNEQFF
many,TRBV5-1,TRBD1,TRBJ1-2,TGCGCCAGCAGCTTGAGTTTCCAGGGGGTATTAAGTGGCTACACCTTC,CASSLSFQGVLSGYTF
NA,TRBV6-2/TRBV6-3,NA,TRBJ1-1,TGTGCCAGCAGCCTCGGGACTGAAGCTTTCTTT,CASSLGTEAFF
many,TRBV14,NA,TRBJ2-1,TGTGCCAGCAGCCAAGACGGAAGTTACAATGAGCAGTTCTTC,CASSQDGSYNEQFF
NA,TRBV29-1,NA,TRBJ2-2,TGCAGCGTTAGAAAGGTCGGGGACACCGGGGAGCTGTTTTTT,CSVRKVGDTGELFF
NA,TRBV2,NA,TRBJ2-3,TGTGCCAGCAGTGGACTAGGAGATACGCAGTATTTT,CASSGLGDTQYF
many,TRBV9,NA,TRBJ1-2,TGTGCCAGCAGCTTAACAGACAGGACTAACTATGGCTACACCTTC,CASSLTDRTNYGYTF
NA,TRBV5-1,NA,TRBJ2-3,TGCGCCAGCGTCCCCCAGGGGCTCGAAGGCACAGATACGCAGTATTTT,CASVPQGLEGTDTQYF
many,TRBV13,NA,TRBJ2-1,TGTGCCAGCAGCTTTAAGGACAATGAGCAGTTCTTC,CASSFKDNEQFF
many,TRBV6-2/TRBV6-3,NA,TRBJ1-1,TGTGCCAGCAGACACCTGAACACTGAAGCTTTCTTT,CASRHLNTEAFF
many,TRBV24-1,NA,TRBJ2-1,TGTGCCACCAGTGACTCAAACAGGTACAATGAGCAGTTCTTC,CATSDSNRYNEQFF
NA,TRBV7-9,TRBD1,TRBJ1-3,TGTGCCAGCAGCCGGACAGGGTACTCTGGAAACACCATATATTTT,CASSRTGYSGNTIYF
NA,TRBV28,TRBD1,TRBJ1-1,TGTGCCAGCAGTCCCCCCCACCGGGACAGGAGAAACACTGAAGCTTTCTTT,CASSPPHRDRRNTEAFF
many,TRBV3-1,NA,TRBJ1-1,TGTGCCAGCAGCCTCAGGGCGAGGACTGAAGCTTTCTTT,CASSLRARTEAFF
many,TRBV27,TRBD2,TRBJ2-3,TGTGCCAGCAGTTTATTTGCACTAGCGGGGGTCACAGATACGCAGTATTTT,CASSLFALAGVTDTQYF
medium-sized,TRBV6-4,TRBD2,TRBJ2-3,TGTGCCAGCAGTGCGACTAGCGGGGGCCATGGGGATACGCAGTATTTT,CASSATSGGHGDTQYF
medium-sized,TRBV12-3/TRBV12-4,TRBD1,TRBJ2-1,TGTGCCAGCAGTTACGGGACAGGACCAAATGAGCAGTTCTTC,CASSYGTGPNEQFF
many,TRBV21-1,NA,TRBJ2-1,TGTGCCAGCAGCAAGGGTCAGCCCCCTTGGAATGAGCAGTTCTTC,CASSKGQPPWNEQFF
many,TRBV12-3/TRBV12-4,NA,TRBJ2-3,TGTGCCAGCAGTTTCTCAGATACGCAGTATTTT,CASSFSDTQYF
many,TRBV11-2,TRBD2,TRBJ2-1,TGTGCCAGCAGCTTAGTTATCGGCGGGAGCGGGTACAATGAGCAGTTCTTC,CASSLVIGGSGYNEQFF
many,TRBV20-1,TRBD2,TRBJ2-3,TGCAGTGCTCAAACCGGGACTAGCGGCACAGATACGCAGTATTTT,CSAQTGTSGTDTQYF
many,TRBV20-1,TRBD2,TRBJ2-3,TGCAGTGCTAGCCTCCTTTCGACTAGCGGGGGCACAGATACGCAGTATTTT,CSASLLSTSGGTDTQYF
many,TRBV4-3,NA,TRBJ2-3,TGCGCCAGCAGCCAAGTAGGCGGGGCGGTGAACACAGATACGCAGTATTTT,CASSQVGGAVNTDTQYF
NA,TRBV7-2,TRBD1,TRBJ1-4,TGTGCCAGCACCCTAGAGGGGGCAAAACTGTTTTTT,CASTLEGAKLFF
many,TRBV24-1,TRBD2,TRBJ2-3,TGTGCCACCAGTGATTTGGTGGGGGGGGAAGGAGATACGCAGTATTTT,CATSDLVGGEGDTQYF
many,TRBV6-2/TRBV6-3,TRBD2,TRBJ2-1,TGTGCCAGCAGTACCCCCGGGACTAGCGGGACTTACTCCTACAATGAGCAGTTCTTC,CASSTPGTSGTYSYNEQFF
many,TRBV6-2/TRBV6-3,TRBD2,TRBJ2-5,TGTGCCAGCAGTTACAGCCCCTTAGCGGGGGGCCAAGAGACCCAGTACTTC,CASSYSPLAGGQETQYF
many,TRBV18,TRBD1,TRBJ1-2,TGTGCCAGCTCCTCGACGACAGGGGCGGAAGGCTACACCTTC,CASSSTTGAEGYTF
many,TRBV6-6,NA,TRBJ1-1,TGTGCCAGCAGTTACAGGGGTTGGGGAACTGAAGCTTTCTTT,CASSYRGWGTEAFF
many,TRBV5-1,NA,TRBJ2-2,TGCGCCAGCAGCGGGACCGACTGGAACACCGGGGAGCTGTTTTTT,CASSGTDWNTGELFF
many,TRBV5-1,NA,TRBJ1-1,TGCGCCAGCAGCTCGGAGGGGTACGAGAGTTGGGGCCCCGAAGCTTTCTTT,CASSSEGYESWGPEAFF
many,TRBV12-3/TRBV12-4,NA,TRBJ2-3,TGTGCCAGCAGTTTGTCGGGGACTAGCACAGATACGCAGTATTTT,CASSLSGTSTDTQYF
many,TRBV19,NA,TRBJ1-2,TGTGCCAGTAGTGGGGGTGACTATGGCTACACCTTC,CASSGGDYGYTF
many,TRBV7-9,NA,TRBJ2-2,TGTGCCAGCAGCCCCGGACAGCTGACCGGGGAGCTGTTTTTT,CASSPGQLTGELFF